Shown below are 13 T cell receptor beta chains from a single sample sequenced in a study of blood T cell repertoires in COVID-19. The assay was immunoSEQ multiplex PCR, and TCRdb's table has in-frame clones only and misses some. The data hold some 110,000 clones, with roughly 80% observed a single time. Source material: peripheral blood. The receptor source for this set is a woman aged 70-85 years with acute or convalescent COVID-19.

The chain links TRBV30 to TRBJ2-3, with 7 bases aligning to TRBD2. From germline, CDR1 is GTSNPN and CDR2 SVGIG (reference sequence). J lost 2 bases, V lost 5 bases, and 10 bases had no gene match. This CDR3 is built from 15 residues. This CDR3 is CAWRREHVHTDTQYF. CDR3 coding DNA: TGTGCCTGGCGGCGGGAGCACGTTCACACAGATACGCAGTATTTT.

The V gene is TRBV18, the J gene TRBJ1-1, with D unresolved. V was cut by 3 bases and J by 0 bases, with 11 bases left in between. CDR3 length: 15 residues. Germline-derived CDR1 and CDR2 are KGHSH and LQKENI. Here the CDR3 reads CASSPTVALNTEAFF. CDR3 sequence (DNA): TGTGCCAGCTCACCCACCGTAGCCTTGAACACTGAAGCTTTCTTT.

The V call is TRBV2, the J call TRBJ2-5; 11 nucleotides match TRBD2. The length of the CDR3 is 16 residues. CDR1 and CDR2 (germline): SNHLY, FYNNEI. V trimming: 8 bases; J trimming: 4 bases; junction bases outside the gene matches: 12. The CDR3 DNA reads as TGTGCCAGCCGCAAGCTAGCGGGGGGAGATAGAGAGACCCAGTACTTC. Translating gives CASRKLAGGDRETQYF.

This clone was counted a single time. This chain connects TRBV7-6 to TRBJ2-1; TRBD1 is a possible D gene (6 bases). Germline V gene data show CDR1 as SGHVS and CDR2 as FNYEAQ. V was cut by 1 base and J by 7 bases, with 14 bases left in between. There are 15 residues in the CDR3. The CDR3 DNA sequence: TGTGCCAGCAGCTTAGGAGGGGGAACTAGGAATGAGCAGTTCTTC. The encoded protein is CASSLGGGTRNEQFF.

V and J are TRBV11-2 and TRBJ1-5; D is unclear. CDR1 is SGHAT, CDR2 FQNNGV, per germline. Trimming took off 1 base at V and 7 bases at J, with 5 bases between the two ends. CDR3 size: 12 residues. The CDR3 DNA sequence: TGTGCCAGCAGCTTAGCCGGGCAGCCCCAGCATTTT. It translates to CASSLAGQPQHF. The variable domain in full, with the rest retrieved from reference TRBV11-2 and TRBJ1-5, is EAGVAQSPRYKIIEKRQSVAFWCNPISGHATLYWYQQILGQGPKLLIQFQNNGVVDDSQLPKDRFSAERLKGVDSTLKIQPAKLEDSAVYLCASSLAGQPQHFGDGTRLSIL.

This clone has just a few counts. The rearrangement links TRBV7-9 to TRBJ1-3; D ambiguous. V shed 5 bases and J shed 0 bases, with 8 bases lying between them. This CDR3 contains 14 residues. Per the germline V gene, CDR1 is SEHNR and CDR2 is FQNEAQ (reference sequence). The CDR3: CASSRRDSGNTIYF. CDR3 bases: TGTGCCAGCAGCCGCCGGGACTCTGGAAACACCATATATTTT.

The chain has TRBV7-9 and TRBJ1-1, with a weak D call TRBD1 (5 bases). The CDR3 has 12 residues. The V gene's germline CDR1 is SEHNR and CDR2 FQNEAQ (reference sequence). The V and J ends lost 5 bases and 8 bases respectively, with 12 bases between them. CDR3 coding DNA: TGTGCCAGCAGCCAGATGACAGTAGAAGCTTTCTTT. Its translation: CASSQMTVEAFF.

The CDR3 coding sequence is TGCGCCAGCAGCTGGGGGGAAGAGACCCAGTACTTC. Translation gives CASSWGEETQYF. The chain combines TRBV5-1 with TRBJ2-5; TRBD2 is a possible D gene (6 bases). V shed 3 bases and J shed 3 bases, with 6 bases lying between them. The germline V gene has CDR1 SGHRS and CDR2 YFSETQ. The CDR3 spans 12 residues. The whole variable domain, remainder taken from reference TRBV5-1 and TRBJ2-5, is KAGVTQTPRYLIKTRGQQVTLSCSPISGHRSVSWYQQTPGQGLQFLFEYFSETQRNKGNFPGRFSGRQFSNSRSEMNVSTLELGDSALYLCASSWGEETQYFGPGTRLLVL.

A few counts support this clone. The same CDR3 arises from other DNA sequences in this sample as well. This rearrangement joins TRBV18 to TRBJ1-6; D is uncertain. Germline V gene data show CDR1 as KGHSH and CDR2 as LQKENI. V was cut by 2 bases and J by 7 bases, with 6 bases left in between. CDR3 length equals 13 residues. The CDR3 sequence is CASSPTGNSPLHF. Here the CDR3 DNA reads TGTGCCAGCTCACCAACGGGAAATTCACCCCTCCACTTT.

The chain couples TRBV19 to TRBJ2-3, with 14 bases aligning to TRBD2. Germline lookup yields CDR1 LNHDA and CDR2 SQIVND (reference sequence). The CDR3 covers 16 residues. V lost 4 bases and J lost 6; bases outside the gene matches: 6. For the CDR3, the DNA is TGTGCCAGTAGTAAGGGACTAGCGGGAGTGTCGGATACGCAGTATTTT. This gives the protein CASSKGLAGVSDTQYF. The full variable domain, in which reference TRBV19 and TRBJ2-3 provide the parts outside the CDR3, is DGGITQSPKYLFRKEGQNVTLSCEQNLNHDAMYWYRQDPGQGLRLIYYSQIVNDFQKGDIAEGYSVSREKKESFPLTVTSAQKNPTAFYLCASSKGLAGVSDTQYFGPGTRLTVL.

This chain uses TRBV7-2 with TRBJ1-2, with 10 bases matching TRBD1. Germline trimming cut 9 bases from V and 6 bases from J; bases unmatched to any gene: 10. Per the germline V gene, CDR1 is SGHTA and CDR2 is FQGNSA. The CDR3 loop spans 14 amino acids. The CDR3 DNA is TGTGCCAGTACCCCCCATGGGACAGGGGATGGCTACACCTTC. Amino acids: CASTPHGTGDGYTF. The full variable domain, completed using reference TRBV7-2 and TRBJ1-2, is GAGVSQSPSNKVTEKGKDVELRCDPISGHTALYWYRQSLGQGLEFLIYFQGNSAPDKSGLPSDRFSAERTGGSVSTLTIQRTQQEDSAVYLCASTPHGTGDGYTFGSGTRLTVV.

About this clone itself: The sample holds other DNA sequences that translate to the same CDR3. The gene calls are TRBV5-1 and TRBJ1-2, with D perhaps TRBD1 (6 bases). Germline loops: CDR1 SGHRS, CDR2 YFSETQ. V lost 0 bases, J lost 0 bases, and 9 bases lay in between. This CDR3 spans 15 amino acids. CDR3 protein: CASSLDPGANYGYTF. For the CDR3, the DNA is TGCGCCAGCAGCTTGGACCCAGGGGCTAACTATGGCTACACCTTC.

The V and J genes are TRBV11-2 and TRBJ1-2; perhaps TRBD1 as D (5 bases). CDR1 and CDR2 (germline): SGHAT, FQNNGV. CDR3 length: 13 residues. The V end lost 5 bases, the J end lost 4 bases, and 11 bases lay between the germline ends. CDR3 nucleotides: TGTGCCAGCAGCCAGCAGGGTCGCTATGGCTACACCTTC. Amino acids: CASSQQGRYGYTF.